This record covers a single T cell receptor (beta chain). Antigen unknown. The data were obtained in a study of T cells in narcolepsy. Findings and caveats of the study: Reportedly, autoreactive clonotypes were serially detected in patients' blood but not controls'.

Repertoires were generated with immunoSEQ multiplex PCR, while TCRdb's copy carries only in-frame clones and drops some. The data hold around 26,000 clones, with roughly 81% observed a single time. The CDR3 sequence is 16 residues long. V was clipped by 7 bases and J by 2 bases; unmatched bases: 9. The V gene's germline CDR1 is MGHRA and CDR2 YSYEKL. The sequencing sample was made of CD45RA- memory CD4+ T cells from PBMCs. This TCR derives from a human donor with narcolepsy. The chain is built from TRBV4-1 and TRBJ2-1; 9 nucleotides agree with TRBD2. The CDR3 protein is CASNRSGRGTYNEQFF. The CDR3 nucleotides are TGCGCCAGCAACCGTAGCGGGAGAGGTACCTACAATGAGCAGTTCTTC.